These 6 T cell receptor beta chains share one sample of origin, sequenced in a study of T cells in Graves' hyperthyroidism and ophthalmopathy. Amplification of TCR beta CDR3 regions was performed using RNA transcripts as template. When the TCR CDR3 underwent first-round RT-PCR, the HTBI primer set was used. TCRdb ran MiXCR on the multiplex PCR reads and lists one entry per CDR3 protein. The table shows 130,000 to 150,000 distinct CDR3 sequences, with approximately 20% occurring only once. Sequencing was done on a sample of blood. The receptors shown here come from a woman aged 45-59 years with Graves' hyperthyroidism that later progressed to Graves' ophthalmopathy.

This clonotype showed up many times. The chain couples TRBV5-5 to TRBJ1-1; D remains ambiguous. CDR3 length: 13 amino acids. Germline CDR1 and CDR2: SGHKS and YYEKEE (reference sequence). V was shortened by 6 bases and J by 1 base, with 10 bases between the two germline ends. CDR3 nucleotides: TGTGCCAGCAACCCCCCAGGGAACACTGAAGCTTTCTTT. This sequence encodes CASNPPGNTEAFF.

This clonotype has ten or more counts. CDR3 in amino acids: CASSSARETQYF. DNA for the CDR3: TGTGCCAGCAGTTCGGCCAGGGAGACCCAGTACTTC. This chain links TRBV12-3 or TRBV12-4 with TRBJ2-5; D gene uncertain. Trimming pared 4 bases from V and 5 bases from J, leaving 8 bases between. This CDR3 is 12 amino acids long.

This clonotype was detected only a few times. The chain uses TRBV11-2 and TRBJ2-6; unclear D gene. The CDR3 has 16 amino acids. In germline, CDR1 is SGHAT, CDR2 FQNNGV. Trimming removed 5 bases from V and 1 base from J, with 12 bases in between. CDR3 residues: CASSPVVSSGANVLTF. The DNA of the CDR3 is TGTGCCAGCAGCCCTGTCGTGAGTTCTGGGGCCAACGTCCTGACTTTC.

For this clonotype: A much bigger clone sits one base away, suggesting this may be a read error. The CDR3 is CASGPQRTGPLGNQPQHF. CDR3 DNA sequence: TGTGCCAGCGGTCCACAACGGACAGGGCCTTTGGGCAATCAGCCCCAGCATTTT. The chain joins TRBV28 to TRBJ1-5; 8 bases map to TRBD1. CDR1 is MDHEN, CDR2 SYDVKM, per germline. CDR3 length: 18 amino acids. Trimming at V came to 8 bases and at J to 2 bases, leaving 17 bases not matched to a gene.

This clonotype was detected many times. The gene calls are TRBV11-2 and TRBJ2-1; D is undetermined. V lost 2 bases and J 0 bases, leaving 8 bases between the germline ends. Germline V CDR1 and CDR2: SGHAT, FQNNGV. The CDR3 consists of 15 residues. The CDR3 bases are TGTGCCAGCAGCTTAACTGAGAGCTCCTACAATGAGCAGTTCTTC. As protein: CASSLTESSYNEQFF.

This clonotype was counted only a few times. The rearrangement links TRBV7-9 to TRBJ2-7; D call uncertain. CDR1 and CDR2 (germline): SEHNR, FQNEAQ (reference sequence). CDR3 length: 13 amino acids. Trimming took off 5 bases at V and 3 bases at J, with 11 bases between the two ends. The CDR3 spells CASSPSFSYEQYF. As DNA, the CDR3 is TGTGCCAGCAGCCCATCTTTTAGCTACGAGCAGTACTTC.